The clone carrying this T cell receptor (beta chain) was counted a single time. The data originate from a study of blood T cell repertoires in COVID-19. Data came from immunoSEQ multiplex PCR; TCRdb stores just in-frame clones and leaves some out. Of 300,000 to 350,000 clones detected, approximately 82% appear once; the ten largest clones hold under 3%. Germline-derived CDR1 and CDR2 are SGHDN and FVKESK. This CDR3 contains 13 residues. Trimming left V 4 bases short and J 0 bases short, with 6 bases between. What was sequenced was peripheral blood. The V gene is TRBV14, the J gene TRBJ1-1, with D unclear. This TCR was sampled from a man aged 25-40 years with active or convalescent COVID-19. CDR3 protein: CASSPNLNTEAFF. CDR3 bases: TGTGCCAGCAGCCCCAATCTGAACACTGAAGCTTTCTTT. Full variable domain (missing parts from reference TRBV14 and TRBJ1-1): EAGVTQFPSHSVIEKGQTVTLRCDPISGHDNLYWYRRVMGKEIKFLLHFVKESKQDESGMPNNRFLAERTGGTYSTLKVQPAELEDSGVYFCASSPNLNTEAFFGQGTRLTVV.